Each of the 31 T cell receptor beta chains below was sequenced from the same sample in a study of human T cells and chemical hapten exposure. TCRdb used MiXCR to reprocess the RACE reads, holding one entry per CDR3 protein. Altogether 210,000 or so distinct CDR3 sequences are present, 20% to 25% being singletons, with the ten largest covering about 2.3%. Sample time point: patch test 3, about 24 weeks after DPC sensitization. Treatment here: therapeutic diphenylcyclopropenone sensitization with weekly scalp DPC. The sample was whole blood, taken in connection with sensitization to the hapten diphenylcyclopropenone (DPC). The receptor source for this set is a woman aged 40-49 years with alopecia areata. Some clones in this sample may be carry-over from other donors' samples.

This clonotype has only a few counts. The V gene is TRBV9, the J gene TRBJ1-1, with 7 positions matching TRBD1. The CDR3 extends over 15 amino acids. The germline CDR1 and CDR2 sequences are SGDLS and YYNGEE. V trimming: 0 bases; J trimming: 5 bases; junction bases outside the gene matches: 7. For the CDR3, the DNA is TGTGCCAGCAGCGTAGGTATAGGGGGCTATACTGAAGCTTTCTTT. Encoded protein: CASSVGIGGYTEAFF.

The chain is built from TRBV28 and TRBJ2-1; 10 bases are a match to TRBD2. Germline values: CDR1 MDHEN, CDR2 SYDVKM. CDR3 length: 19 amino acids. Trimming removed 1 base from V and 2 bases from J; junction bases left unmatched: 11. The CDR3 DNA reads TGTGCCAGCAGTTTATCCCTCGGTTCGAGCGGGAGGGCCTACAATGAGCAGTTCTTC. Translated, it gives CASSLSLGSSGRAYNEQFF.

The V and J genes are TRBV10-3 and TRBJ2-1; TRBD1 is a possible D gene (6 bases). The CDR3 extends over 14 amino acids. Trimming took 6 bases from V and 5 from J, leaving 14 bases between them. Germline CDR1 and CDR2: ENHRY and SYGVKD. The CDR3 DNA reads as TGTGCCATCAGGGTAGGACAGAATAACAATGAGCAGTTCTTC. Its protein is CAIRVGQNNNEQFF.

The rearrangement links TRBV29-1 to TRBJ2-2, with 8 bases identical to TRBD2. With V trimmed by 3 bases and J by 6 bases, 9 bases remained unmatched. The CDR3 spans 15 residues. Germline CDR1 reads SQVTM; CDR2 reads ANQGSEA. The CDR3, as DNA: TGCAGCGTTGAGACGTCCGGGACTAGGGCCGGGGAGCTGTTTTTT. Protein sequence: CSVETSGTRAGELFF.

The CDR3 sequence is CSAAPAGGHEQYF. The CDR3 nucleotides read TGCAGCGCCGCCCCAGCGGGAGGCCACGAGCAGTACTTC. The chain couples TRBV29-1 to TRBJ2-7; 9 bases align to TRBD2. The CDR3 extends over 13 amino acids. Looked up from germline, CDR1 is SQVTM and CDR2 is ANQGSEA. Germline trimming cut 7 bases from V and 5 bases from J; bases unmatched to any gene: 9.

This clonotype has just a few counts. The rearrangement links TRBV20-1 to TRBJ1-1; 7 nucleotides line up with TRBD1. This CDR3 has 14 residues. V was pared by 3 bases and J by 5 bases, with 9 bases of the junction left unmatched. The germline V gene has CDR1 DFQATT and CDR2 SNEGSKA (reference sequence). The chain's CDR3 is CSARAAGGKTEAFF. CDR3 DNA sequence: TGCAGTGCTAGGGCCGCAGGGGGTAAAACTGAAGCTTTCTTT.

In DNA form, the CDR3 reads TGTGCCAGCAGGGGGACCGGTCTCTATGGCTACACCTTC. Amino acid sequence: CASRGTGLYGYTF. The genes are TRBV6-2 or TRBV6-3 and TRBJ1-2, with D perhaps TRBD1 (5 bases). The CDR3 consists of 13 residues. CDR1 is MNHEY, CDR2 SVGEGT, per germline. Trimming removed 6 bases at V and 4 bases at J, with 12 bases between.

This clonotype was detected ten times or more. The chain carries TRBV29-1 and TRBJ2-3; weak D call: TRBD1 (5 bases). The germline V and J ends were trimmed by 6 bases and 0 bases, with 13 bases remaining between them. The CDR3 is 14 amino acids. CDR1 is SQVTM and CDR2 is ANQGSEA in the germline V gene. The CDR3 DNA is TGCAGCGTCCGCCAGGGTCCTAGCACAGATACGCAGTATTTT. Translating gives CSVRQGPSTDTQYF.

This clonotype was seen a handful of times. V gene TRBV10-3 combines with J gene TRBJ1-5; 7 positions match TRBD1. Germline assignment: CDR1 ENHRY and CDR2 SYGVKD. The V segment lost 6 bases and the J segment 6 bases; nucleotides outside the gene matches: 5. The CDR3 spans 13 residues. In DNA, the CDR3 is TGTGCCATCAGCCCTACAGGGGTTCAGCCCCAGCATTTT. Protein: CAISPTGVQPQHF.

In this sample, this clonotype turned up a few times. Germline and junction disagree at one end, which may indicate a read error. This chain connects TRBV2 to TRBJ2-1; a weak D match, TRBD2 (6 bases). From germline, CDR1 is SNHLY and CDR2 FYNNEI. The CDR3 length is 10 residues. Written as DNA, the CDR3 is TGTGCCAGCAGTGCCATCCGGGGGAGCTTC. Translation gives CASSAIRGSF.

The V call is TRBV29-1, the J call TRBJ2-3; TRBD1 agrees at 7 bases. V trimming: 3 bases; J trimming: 3 bases; junction bases outside the gene matches: 0. The CDR3 is 12 amino acids. CDR1 is SQVTM, CDR2 ANQGSEA, per germline. In nucleotides, the CDR3 is TGCAGCGTTGAGGGACAGACAGATACGCAGTATTTT. Translation gives CSVEGQTDTQYF.

This clonotype was counted between two and nine times. The chain recombines TRBV25-1 with TRBJ2-1; D call uncertain. CDR1 is MGHDK, CDR2 SYGVNS, per germline. The CDR3 is 13 amino acids. V was shortened by 2 bases and J by 4 bases, with 6 bases between the two germline ends. The CDR3 DNA is TGTGCCAGCAGTGAACCACCTTACAATGAGCAGTTCTTC. Its protein product is CASSEPPYNEQFF.

This clonotype was counted once. The junction departs from the called germline gene at one end, perhaps through a read error. The chain employs TRBV11-2 and TRBJ2-5; no clear D gene. Germline CDR1 and CDR2: SGHAT and FQNNGV. CDR3 length: 15 residues. The CDR3 DNA reads as TGTGTCAGCAGCACAAGCCGGGCTTACCAAGAGACCCAGTACTTC. This codes for CVSSTSRAYQETQYF. Complete variable domain (other parts from reference TRBV11-2 and TRBJ2-5): EAGVAQSPRYKIIEKRQSVAFWCNPISGHATLYWYQQILGQGPKLLIQFQNNGVVDDSQLPKDRFSAERLKGVDSTLKIQPAKLEDSAVYLCVSSTSRAYQETQYFGPGTRLLVL.

This clonotype was picked up a small number of times. V usage is TRBV20-1 and J usage is TRBJ1-1; 7 positions match TRBD1. The CDR3 contains 14 residues. CDR1 is DFQATT and CDR2 is SNEGSKA in the germline V gene (reference sequence). Trimming cost V 5 bases and J 0 bases; bases outside gene matches: 6. The DNA of the CDR3 is TGCAGTGCTGGACAGGCGGGGGTGAACACTGAAGCTTTCTTT. This translates into CSAGQAGVNTEAFF.

This clonotype was observed a single time. The chain has TRBV27 and TRBJ1-6; TRBD1 aligns across 8 bases. CDR3 length: 14 amino acids. J lost 7 bases, V lost 8 bases, and 7 bases had no gene match. Germline V gene sequence: CDR1 MNHEY, CDR2 SMNVEV (reference sequence). The DNA of the CDR3 is TGTGCCAGCTCCCAGGGGGCGGGGAATTCACCCCTCCACTTT. Translated: CASSQGAGNSPLHF.

This chain uses TRBV20-1 with TRBJ1-1; D is undetermined. Germline CDR1 is DFQATT and CDR2 is SNEGSKA (reference sequence). V gave up 5 bases and J gave up 5 bases, with 9 bases separating them. This CDR3 is 11 amino acids long. The CDR3 DNA reads as TGCAGTGCTCGCGGCCTTACTGAAGCTTTCTTT. It yields the protein CSARGLTEAFF.

The V gene is TRBV7-8, the J gene TRBJ2-5; D may be TRBD1 or TRBD2 (5 bases each). Germline V lookup: CDR1 SGHVS, CDR2 FQNEAQ. The CDR3 contains 15 residues. Trimming shortened V by 0 bases and J by 4 bases, and 12 bases separated the two germline ends. In DNA, the CDR3 is TGTGCCAGCAGCTTAGCACCTGGGACCCGAGAGACCCAGTACTTC. It yields the protein CASSLAPGTRETQYF. The full variable domain, its missing parts supplied by reference TRBV7-8 and TRBJ2-5, is GAGVSQSPRYKVAKRGQDVALRCDPISGHVSLFWYQQALGQGPEFLTYFQNEAQLDKSGLPSDRFFAERPEGSVSTLKIQRTQQEDSAVYLCASSLAPGTRETQYFGPGTRLLVL.

The gene calls are TRBV5-1 and TRBJ2-7; D may be TRBD1 (5 bases). V lost 1 base and J lost 2, with 10 bases in between. CDR3 size: 14 residues. The V gene's germline CDR1 is SGHRS and CDR2 YFSETQ. CDR3 bases: TGCGCCAGCAGCTTGCTGGGGCCGGCCTACGAGCAGTACTTC. As protein: CASSLLGPAYEQYF. The whole variable domain, remainder taken from reference TRBV5-1 and TRBJ2-7, is KAGVTQTPRYLIKTRGQQVTLSCSPISGHRSVSWYQQTPGQGLQFLFEYFSETQRNKGNFPGRFSGRQFSNSRSEMNVSTLELGDSALYLCASSLLGPAYEQYFGPGTRLTVT.

The V call is TRBV27, the J call TRBJ2-7, with D perhaps TRBD1 (6 bases). This CDR3 region has 14 residues. Per germline, CDR1 MNHEY and CDR2 SMNVEV (reference sequence). The germline V and J ends were trimmed by 7 bases and 2 bases, with 15 bases remaining between them. In DNA form, the CDR3 reads TGTGCCAGCACCTATCTCCGGGACACCTACGAGCAGTACTTC. This codes for CASTYLRDTYEQYF.

This clonotype was seen ten or more times. The V gene is TRBV29-1, the J gene TRBJ1-1; D is possibly TRBD1 (6 bases). There are 12 residues in the CDR3. Trimming removed 4 bases at V and 5 bases at J, with 11 bases between. The germline CDR1 and CDR2 sequences are SQVTM and ANQGSEA. The CDR3 bases are TGCAGCGTTGCCCAGGGGAGGACTGAAGCTTTCTTT. This encodes CSVAQGRTEAFF.

This clonotype was picked up a small number of times. This chain joins TRBV27 and TRBJ1-6; D uncertain. This CDR3 has 19 residues. Per germline, CDR1 MNHEY and CDR2 SMNVEV (reference sequence). Trimming took 6 bases from V and 0 from J, leaving 21 bases between them. This CDR3 is CASRLVGGFATSYNSPLHF. As DNA, the CDR3 is TGTGCCAGCAGGCTAGTTGGAGGGTTTGCGACCTCCTATAATTCACCCCTCCACTTT.

The sample holds a few counts of this clonotype. V gene TRBV6-2 or TRBV6-3 combines with J gene TRBJ1-4; TRBD1 aligns across 8 bases. In germline, CDR1 is MNHEY, CDR2 SVGEGT. The CDR3 is 17 amino acids. The junction had 8 bases not matched to a gene; V was cut back by 0 bases and J by 5 bases. The CDR3 nucleotides are TGTGCCAGCAGTTACTCCACCGGACAGGGCCCGAATGAAAAACTGTTTTTT. Its protein is CASSYSTGQGPNEKLFF.

The chain couples TRBV6-6 to TRBJ2-5, with 7 bases matching TRBD1. V gave up 0 bases and J gave up 4 bases; unmatched junction bases: 11. Germline lookup yields CDR1 MNHNY and CDR2 SVGAGI (reference sequence). This CDR3 contains 17 residues. CDR3 DNA sequence: TGTGCCAGCAGTTACTCAGACGGGTCACAGGGGAGAGAGACCCAGTACTTC. It encodes CASSYSDGSQGRETQYF.

The rearrangement joins TRBV6-2 or TRBV6-3 to TRBJ2-1; D gene ambiguous. Germline values: CDR1 MNHEY, CDR2 SVGEGT. V was trimmed by 7 bases and J by 4 bases, leaving 11 bases between them. The CDR3 extends over 13 amino acids. As DNA, the CDR3 is TGTGCCAGCACCCCTGACTTTTACAATGAGCAGTTCTTC. Residues: CASTPDFYNEQFF.

In nucleotides, the CDR3 is TGTGCCAGCAGCCCCATGGGAAACGAGCAGTACTTC. Amino acid sequence: CASSPMGNEQYF. The V call is TRBV12-3 or TRBV12-4, the J call TRBJ2-7; unclear D gene. The CDR3 consists of 12 residues. V was shortened by 6 bases and J by 5 bases, with 11 bases between the two germline ends.

The J gene is TRBJ2-2, the V gene TRBV7-9; TRBD1 aligns across 9 bases. CDR3 length: 16 residues. CDR1 and CDR2 from the germline V gene are SEHNR and FQNEAQ (reference sequence). V trimming: 5 bases; J trimming: 6 bases; junction bases outside the gene matches: 10. CDR3 loop: CASSRTRDRAPGELFF. CDR3 in DNA: TGTGCCAGCAGCCGAACCCGGGACAGGGCGCCCGGGGAGCTGTTTTTT.

V gene TRBV4-3 combines with J gene TRBJ2-3; 11 nucleotides align to TRBD2. J lost 5 bases, V lost 0 bases, and 7 bases had no gene match. CDR3 length: 17 amino acids. Per germline, CDR1 LGHNA and CDR2 YSLEER. Written as DNA, the CDR3 is TGCGCCAGCAGCCAAGATAGACTAGCGGGACCAGGAGATACGCAGTATTTT. Protein product: CASSQDRLAGPGDTQYF.

This clonotype was counted only a few times. This rearrangement joins TRBV7-6 to TRBJ1-2; D unclear. The CDR3 runs to 13 residues. With 5 bases removed from V and 7 bases from J, the gap between germline ends came to 14 bases. Germline V lookup: CDR1 SGHVS, CDR2 FNYEAQ. The chain's CDR3 is CASSPSVFRGYTF. For the CDR3, the DNA is TGTGCCAGCAGCCCTTCTGTGTTCCGTGGCTACACCTTC.

V usage is TRBV29-1 and J usage is TRBJ2-3, with D unclear. Germline V gene sequence: CDR1 SQVTM, CDR2 ANQGSEA. Trimming removed 5 bases from V and 8 bases from J, with 20 bases in between. CDR3 length: 14 residues. Here the CDR3 reads CSVSPGRFMGTQYF. The CDR3 coding sequence is TGCAGCGTTTCCCCAGGACGGTTCATGGGTACGCAGTATTTT.

This clonotype occurred a few times. CDR3: CSALLAGVQKSSYEQYF. The CDR3 region has the DNA TGCAGTGCCCTCCTAGCGGGAGTTCAGAAAAGCTCCTACGAGCAGTACTTC. V usage is TRBV20-1 and J usage is TRBJ2-7; 10 positions match TRBD2. There are 17 residues in the CDR3. Germline V gene sequence: CDR1 DFQATT, CDR2 SNEGSKA (reference sequence). V lost 6 bases to trimming and J lost 0 bases; unmatched junction nucleotides: 14.

This clonotype was seen a handful of times. The chain combines TRBV29-1 with TRBJ2-1, with TRBD1 matching over 8 bases. CDR1 and CDR2 from the germline V gene are SQVTM and ANQGSEA. CDR3 size: 14 residues. V was pared by 5 bases and J by 6 bases, with 9 bases of the junction left unmatched. The CDR3 here is CSVSSRGLGNEQFF. As DNA, the CDR3 is TGCAGCGTTTCAAGCAGGGGGCTAGGCAATGAGCAGTTCTTC.